This TCR beta chain was profiled in a study of T-cell reconstitution after alpha-beta-depleted transplantation in children (dated by TCRdb to 2016 to 2017). For context, the study as a whole: The study quantitatively tracked T-cell immune reconstitution after TCRalphabeta/CD19-depleted allogeneic hematopoietic cell transplantation in children using TCR repertoire profiling. Overall study outcomes, separate from this receptor: Apparently early alphabetaT-cell count recovery about two months after transplant reportedly relied on only several hundred rapidly expanded clones derived from non-depleted graft cells. In some patients, high TCRbeta diversity at day 60 was attributed to recipient T cells and intrathymic progenitors that had survived conditioning. Over the following months the frequencies of hyperexpanded clones went down, and after one year T-cell counts and TCRbeta diversity were mostly credited to newly produced T cells.

Worth noting for this clonotype: Its antigen is not yet known. No base quality information exists; no much larger clone differs at one position.

Libraries were prepared through PCR. Sequencing was performed on an Illumina HiSeq 2500. To normalize quantification of the TCRbeta repertoire, the TCR libraries were built with molecular barcoding that relied on unique molecular identifiers. TCRdb reprocessed the public reads (quality trimming at Q25 with fastp, clone calling with MiXCR) and kept in-frame beta chains. Entries are consolidated by CDR3 protein sequence, retaining the most common genes and DNA. The sample yields 500,000 to 750,000 distinct CDR3 sequences; 10% to 15% were counted once. The ten largest clones represent roughly 2.3% of the sample. In light of the paper, this sample's treatment or condition label describes: allogeneic hematopoietic cell transplantation with graft depleted of TCRalphabeta T cells and CD19 B cells. TCRalphabeta/CD19-depleted allogeneic hematopoietic cell grafts were given to the transplant recipients, all of whom were children.

The CDR3 goes from the cysteine to the phenylalanine over 14 residues. The kept DNA is CDR3 alone, 42 bases in frame from the first base. According to the germline V gene, CDR1 reads ENHRY and CDR2 reads SYGVKD. Clipping removes 6 bases from V and 6 bases from J, with 4 as the unmatched junction base count. In this chain, TRBV10-3 is recombined with TRBJ2-6, with 8 junctional bases fitting TRBD1. The material sequenced was PBMCs, mostly from graft donor cells, taken 360 days after TCRalphabeta/CD19-depleted stem cell transplant. The source is a male patient aged 5 to 17 who had a stem cell transplant for acute myeloid leukemia, so the T cells may come from the graft donor. In nucleotides, the sequence is TGTGCCATCAGCGAGACAGGGGAGGCCAACGTCCTGACTTTC. It translates to CAISETGEANVLTF.